Listed below are T cell receptor beta chains from one sample, sequenced in a study of sequential checkpoint blockade in melanoma. The table came from immunoSEQ multiplex PCR; TCRdb's copy has only in-frame clones and leaves some out. The data show about 40,000 clones, with 86% seen just once and around 12% held by the top ten. The source material was CD8+ T cells sorted from blood (inferred from file names), sampled from a patient given nivolumab and ipilimumab in sequence. The receptors shown here come from a human donor with melanoma. The conserved cysteine and the conserved F or W are not part of the CDR3 here.

V gene	J gene	CDR3 protein
TRBV5-4	TRBJ1-2	ASRPDSNYGYT
TRBV9	TRBJ1-2	ASSVDSQGASFYGYT
TRBV9	TRBJ2-1	ASSLSLSGSSNEQF
TRBV27	TRBJ1-5	ASSLFQGGQPQH
TRBV6-6	TRBJ1-1	ASSPGRVKNTEAF
TRBV14	TRBJ1-1	ASSAEGALGTEAF
TRBV7-7	TRBJ2-5	ASSLFPPRGSSPRETQY
TRBV28	TRBJ1-4	ASSYQHDNRNEKLF
TRBV19	TRBJ2-2	ASSILAAPNTGELF
TRBV27	TRBJ2-7	ASSYTTGYEQY
TRBV6-5	TRBJ2-3	ASSPNLASTDTQY
TRBV11-2	TRBJ1-4	ASSLLDRINEKLF
TRBV27	TRBJ2-1	ASSPTFDSSQNEQF
TRBV7-6	TRBJ2-5	ASEEYQETQY
TRBV7-9	TRBJ1-6	ARSGGIGDSPLH
TRBV2	TRBJ1-5	ASSPPSGNQPQH